A selection of T cell receptor beta chains follows, all from one sample in a study of blood T cell repertoires in COVID-19. Data came from immunoSEQ multiplex PCR; TCRdb stores just in-frame clones and leaves some out. The table records about 220,000 clones, 80% of them present only once. What was sequenced was peripheral blood. These receptors all stem from a human donor in a cohort sampled during active COVID-19. Each CDR3 is given with its conserved first and last residue. D genes are given only for firm matches. A row's size may be missing; if present it is once, few, many or a size class.

TRBD1,once,TRBV15,TRBJ2-1,TGTGCCACCAGCACGTCCGACAGGGTAGGGAATGAGCAGTTCTTC,CATSTSDRVGNEQFF
NA,NA,TRBV5-1,TRBJ2-1,TGCGCCAGCAGCGCCCCGGGGAATGAGCAGTTCTTC,CASSAPGNEQFF
TRBD1,NA,TRBV19,TRBJ1-5,TGTGCCAGTAGTGTAACAGGGGGCAAGCAGCCCCAGCATTTT,CASSVTGGKQPQHF
NA,NA,TRBV16,TRBJ1-1,TGTGCCAGCAGCCAATTCATTGATGGGGGCTGGGACACTGAAGCTTTCTTT,CASSQFIDGGWDTEAFF
TRBD2,NA,TRBV10-3,TRBJ2-7,TGTGCCATCAGTGGACTAGCGGGGGGCACCTACGAGCAGTACTTC,CAISGLAGGTYEQYF
NA,NA,TRBV19,TRBJ2-2,TGTGCCAGTAGTATCAGGTTCGCAGGGGACGACACCGGGGAGCTGTTTTTT,CASSIRFAGDDTGELFF
NA,NA,TRBV6-2/TRBV6-3,TRBJ2-1,TGTGCCAGCAGTTCTTGGGGCAGTTCAGGTTACAATGAGCAGTTCTTC,CASSSWGSSGYNEQFF
NA,NA,TRBV7-6,TRBJ2-7,TGTGCCAGCAGCCGAGATTTGGCGGAAGACGAGCAGTACTTC,CASSRDLAEDEQYF
NA,NA,TRBV7-9,TRBJ2-7,TGTGCCGCCTCGCGGGGGCGCGGCGAGCAGTACTTC,CAASRGRGEQYF
NA,NA,TRBV2,TRBJ1-1,TGTGCCAGCAAACTCGAGGCCCGGAACACTGAAGCTTTCTTT,CASKLEARNTEAFF
NA,NA,TRBV28,TRBJ2-5,TGTGCCAGCAGAAAGACAGTTCAAGAGACCCAGTACTTC,CASRKTVQETQYF
TRBD1,NA,TRBV4-1,TRBJ1-3,TGCGCCAGCAGCCAAGATCGCCAGGGGGCTGGAAACACCATATATTTT,CASSQDRQGAGNTIYF
TRBD1,NA,TRBV6-5,TRBJ1-3,TGTGCCAGCAGCTACGGACAGGCCAGCTCTGGAAACACCATATATTTT,CASSYGQASSGNTIYF
NA,NA,TRBV28,TRBJ2-2,TGTGCCAGCAGTTTATGGGGCAGGGGGGTTTCCGGGGAGCTGTTTTTT,CASSLWGRGVSGELFF
TRBD1,NA,TRBV18,TRBJ2-3,TGTGCCAGCTCACAGGGGGCGCGAGGTATTTCAGATACGCAGTATTTT,CASSQGARGISDTQYF
TRBD1,NA,TRBV10-2,TRBJ1-6,TGCGCCAGCAGTGGGGACAGGGGATCGGGCTATTCACCCCTCCACTTT,CASSGDRGSGYSPLHF
NA,NA,TRBV24-1,TRBJ1-1,TGTGCCACCAGTGAGACAGGATTCACTGAAGCTTTCTTT,CATSETGFTEAFF
NA,NA,TRBV10-3,TRBJ2-3,TGTGCCATCAGGGGGCGACCTACAGATACGCAGTATTTT,CAIRGRPTDTQYF
NA,NA,TRBV30,TRBJ1-2,TGTGCCTGGAGCCCCGGGGGGGGTAACTATGGCTACACCTTC,CAWSPGGGNYGYTF
TRBD1,once,TRBV3-1/TRBV3-2,TRBJ2-1,TGTGCCAGCAGCCTTCTGGGGACAGGGCCCTACAATGAGCAGTTCTTC,CASSLLGTGPYNEQFF
TRBD2,NA,TRBV19,TRBJ2-1,TGTGCCAGTAGTCCCTCGACTAGCGGGGGGGGTAATGAGCAGTTCTTC,CASSPSTSGGGNEQFF
TRBD1,few,TRBV19,TRBJ2-4,TGTGCCAGTACCGAGGGGGCGAACATTCAGTACTTC,CASTEGANIQYF
NA,NA,TRBV9,TRBJ1-1,TGTGCCAGCAGCGCTCTCGGGGGGCGGGTGAGCACTGAAGCTTTCTTT,CASSALGGRVSTEAFF
NA,NA,TRBV5-1,TRBJ2-7,TGCGCCAGCAGCTTGCAGGGGCAAGACGAGCAGTACTTC,CASSLQGQDEQYF
NA,NA,TRBV5-4,TRBJ1-2,TGTGCCAGCAGCTTACCCATCTCGGGAGCCTATGGCTACACCTTC,CASSLPISGAYGYTF
NA,NA,TRBV28,TRBJ1-4,TGTGCCAGTTCCTCCTTATATACAGGGTGGGGGCAACTGTTTTTT,CASSSLYTGWGQLFF
NA,NA,TRBV18,TRBJ2-7,TGTGCCAGCTCACCGAGCGTCCATGTGACAGGAGCCGCCTACGAGCAGTACTTC,CASSPSVHVTGAAYEQYF